The TCR beta chain described here comes from a study of shared clonotypes between healthy human individuals. Whole-study context: Samples came from a couple of female and a few male donors aged 18 to 49.

Naive CD8 isolation took CD45RO-negative cells positively selected for CCR7 and excluded terminally differentiated effector memory CD45RA+ cells. The CDR3 spans 17 residues. Germline V gene sequence: CDR1 SEHNR, CDR2 FQNEAQ (reference sequence). V lost 3 bases and J lost 0; bases outside the gene matches: 5. This table comes from immunoSEQ multiplex PCR, and its TCRdb copy is limited to in-frame clones, with some not included. Altogether roughly 2 million clones are present, roughly 94% being singletons, with the ten largest covering roughly 1%. The source material was naive CD8+ T cells sorted from blood. The receptor was derived from a man aged 18 to 30 in good health. The gene calls are TRBV7-9 and TRBJ1-3; 10 bases are a match to TRBD1. CDR3 sequence: CASSFWTGGDSGNTIYF. For the CDR3, the DNA is TGTGCCAGCAGCTTTTGGACAGGGGGGGACTCTGGAAACACCATATATTTT.